These 16 T cell receptor beta chains share one sample of origin, sequenced in a study of vaccination and CD4 T cells after COVID-19. Treatment in this sample: approximately 9-day PBMC culture with coronavirus spike peptide pools or control peptides (ViraFEST assay). Sequencing of the DNA from cultured CD4+ T cells was carried out with the Oncomine TCR Beta short-read assay. TCRdb recomputed calls from the PCR reads with MiXCR, one row per CDR3 protein. The sample carries about 9,100 distinct CDR3 sequences, roughly 73% recorded once. These receptors lack a known antigen. The sequencing input was CD4+ T cells from blood, cultured in vitro. Receptors were obtained from a human donor who had recovered from COVID-19.

The DNA of the CDR3 is TGTGCCAGCAACAGGGGTTTTGGCTACACCTTC. It translates to CASNRGFGYTF. The chain has TRBV7-2 and TRBJ1-2; 7 bases agree with TRBD1. CDR1 and CDR2 from the germline V gene are SGHTA and FQGNSA. The CDR3 contains 11 residues. V lost 7 bases and J lost 7; bases outside the gene matches: 3.

The rearrangement links TRBV27 to TRBJ2-2; D is possibly TRBD2 (6 bases). Between the trimmed V and J ends, which lost 6 bases and 6 bases, there was a span of 23 bases. Germline CDR1 MNHEY, CDR2 SMNVEV (reference sequence). CDR3 length: 17 residues. The CDR3 sequence is CASSPTDYPLYSGELFF. CDR3 sequence (DNA): TGTGCCAGCAGCCCAACGGACTACCCCTTATATTCCGGGGAGCTGTTTTTT.

The chain recombines TRBV6-5 with TRBJ1-1; no clear D gene. The CDR3 runs 13 residues. V lost 0 bases and J lost 2, with 4 bases in between. In germline, CDR1 is MNHEY, CDR2 SVGAGI. Written as DNA, the CDR3 is TGTGCCAGCAGTTACTCGACAAACACTGAAGCTTTCTTT. It specifies CASSYSTNTEAFF.

The chain links TRBV27 to TRBJ2-2, with 8 bases aligning to TRBD2. This CDR3 is 14 amino acids long. Germline CDR1 MNHEY, CDR2 SMNVEV (reference sequence). Trimming cost V 6 bases and J 3 bases; bases outside gene matches: 3. The CDR3 protein is CASRGLVYTGELFF. The CDR3 nucleotides are TGTGCCAGCAGGGGACTAGTATACACCGGGGAGCTGTTTTTT.

The chain recombines TRBV27 with TRBJ1-1, with D unresolved. The V end was cut by 5 bases, the J end by 1 base, with 8 bases between. This CDR3 is built from 13 residues. CDR1 MNHEY and CDR2 SMNVEV come from the germline V gene (reference sequence). This chain's CDR3 is CASSGRSNTEAFF. For the CDR3, the DNA is TGTGCCAGCAGTGGGAGGTCGAACACTGAAGCTTTCTTT.

The chain uses TRBV4-1 and TRBJ2-3, with 12 bases fitting TRBD2. The CDR3 sequence is 16 residues long. Losses at the gene ends were 2 bases for V and 3 bases for J; bases not matched to a gene: 3. Germline V gene data show CDR1 as MGHRA and CDR2 as YSYEKL. In nucleotides, the CDR3 is TGCGCCAGCAGCCAAAGACTAGCGGGAGTAACAGATACGCAGTATTTT. Translating it yields CASSQRLAGVTDTQYF.

The rearrangement uses TRBV6-1 and TRBJ2-1, with TRBD2 matching 14 bases. Germline V lookup: CDR1 MNHNS, CDR2 SASEGT. The CDR3 sequence is 16 residues long. The ends lost 4 bases at V and 3 bases at J; junction bases unmatched: 2. CDR3 in amino acids: CASSGGLAGGYNEQFF. DNA for the CDR3: TGTGCCAGCAGTGGCGGACTAGCGGGAGGCTACAATGAGCAGTTCTTC.

This chain uses TRBV4-1 with TRBJ2-3, with 10 positions matching TRBD2. The germline V gene has CDR1 MGHRA and CDR2 YSYEKL. This CDR3 has 16 amino acids. V shed 4 bases and J 4 bases; nucleotides not matched to a gene: 8. This chain's CDR3 is CASSPMRSGRADTQYF. CDR3 sequence (DNA): TGCGCCAGCAGCCCCATGCGCAGCGGGAGGGCAGATACGCAGTATTTT.

The V call is TRBV20-1, the J call TRBJ1-5; no clear D gene. The CDR3 has 14 amino acids. V was cut by 1 base and J by 3 bases, with 10 bases left in between. Germline-derived CDR1 and CDR2 are DFQATT and SNEGSKA (reference sequence). The CDR3 region is CSARVGHLNQPQHF. CDR3 in DNA: TGCAGTGCTAGAGTTGGGCACCTCAATCAGCCCCAGCATTTT.

V and J are TRBV15 and TRBJ2-3, with 9 nucleotides matching TRBD2. Unmatched junction bases numbered 3, after V lost 6 bases and J lost 2 bases. The CDR3 is 14 residues long. Germline V gene lookup returns CDR1 LNHNV and CDR2 YYDKDF (reference sequence). CDR3 residues: CATRGLASTDTQYF. As DNA, the CDR3 is TGTGCCACCAGGGGACTAGCATCCACAGATACGCAGTATTTT.

This chain connects TRBV27 to TRBJ2-5; D is possibly TRBD1 (6 bases). Trimming cost V 5 bases and J 1 base, with 23 bases left between them. The CDR3 extends over 18 amino acids. CDR1 MNHEY and CDR2 SMNVEV come from the germline V gene (reference sequence). DNA of the CDR3: TGTGCCAGCAGTGCCCCCCCCCTACAGGGCTTCCTCCAAGAGACCCAGTACTTC. Encoded protein: CASSAPPLQGFLQETQYF.

The V call is TRBV6-2 or TRBV6-3, the J call TRBJ1-4; 8 bases agree with TRBD1. V was clipped by 0 bases and J by 7 bases; unmatched bases: 4. Germline CDR1 and CDR2: MNHEY and SVGEGT. CDR3 size: 15 residues. CDR3 in DNA: TGTGCCAGCAGTTACTCCAGGGGGCGGAGTGAAAAACTGTTTTTT. Protein sequence: CASSYSRGRSEKLFF.

The rearrangement joins TRBV7-2 to TRBJ1-1; D remains unclear. Trimming stripped 5 bases from V and 1 base from J, with 11 bases between. Germline CDR1 and CDR2: SGHTA and FQGNSA. This CDR3 is 14 amino acids long. CDR3 coding DNA: TGTGCCAGCAGCAACCTCCTACAGAACACTGAAGCTTTCTTT. As protein: CASSNLLQNTEAFF.

The chain combines TRBV20-1 with TRBJ2-5; 11 positions agree with TRBD2. The ends lost 0 bases at V and 5 bases at J; junction bases unmatched: 5. Germline V gives CDR1 DFQATT, CDR2 SNEGSKA (reference sequence). This CDR3 is built from 15 residues. Here the CDR3 reads CSARDLTSGTETQYF. The CDR3 region has the DNA TGCAGTGCTAGAGATTTGACTAGCGGGACGGAGACCCAGTACTTC.

The chain links TRBV19 to TRBJ1-6; no reliable D call. The V and J ends lost 5 bases and 10 bases respectively, with 15 bases between them. From germline, CDR1 is LNHDA and CDR2 SQIVND (reference sequence). There are 14 residues in the CDR3. Here the CDR3 reads CASSGGILGSPLHF. CDR3 DNA: TGTGCCAGTAGTGGAGGGATCCTTGGGTCACCCCTCCACTTT.

By share, this clonotype counts as large. The chain employs TRBV20-1 and TRBJ1-4; TRBD1 matches 7 bases. Per the germline V gene, CDR1 is DFQATT and CDR2 is SNEGSKA (reference sequence). The CDR3 totals 13 residues. In DNA, the CDR3 is TGCAGCCTTCCAGGGGGACAGAATGAAAAACTGTTTTTT. It codes for CSLPGGQNEKLFF.